The 17 T cell receptor beta chains below were found in one sample sequenced in a study of Ad26.COV2.S vaccination and SARS-CoV-2 variants. The data were produced by immunoSEQ multiplex PCR, yet TCRdb's version contains in-frame clones alone and is incomplete. The sample lists about 180,000 clones, around 85% occurring once. The specimen was peripheral blood, collected after recovery from COVID-19. These receptors originate from a human donor who had recovered from COVID-19.

The rearrangement links TRBV28 to TRBJ1-3; a weak D match, TRBD1 (6 bases). CDR3 size: 14 residues. V lost 5 bases to trimming and J lost 4 bases, with 12 bases between them. Germline V lookup: CDR1 MDHEN, CDR2 SYDVKM. CDR3 sequence reads: CASSHGQSGNTIYF. The DNA for the CDR3 is TGTGCCAGCAGTCATGGACAGTCCGGAAACACCATATATTTT.

This rearrangement joins TRBV27 to TRBJ1-2, with D perhaps TRBD1 (5 bases). V lost 0 bases, J lost 3 bases, and 14 bases lay in between. The germline V gene has CDR1 MNHEY and CDR2 SMNVEV (reference sequence). The CDR3 extends over 16 amino acids. CDR3 sequence reads: CASSLSVGMGDYGYTF. Here the CDR3 DNA reads TGTGCCAGCAGTTTATCGGTCGGGATGGGGGACTATGGCTACACCTTC.

The chain recombines TRBV28 with TRBJ1-5; possibly TRBD1 for D (5 bases). Germline CDR1 MDHEN, CDR2 SYDVKM. The CDR3 sequence is 14 residues long. V lost 6 bases, J lost 1 base, and 10 bases lay in between. CDR3 sequence (DNA): TGTGCCAGCAGGGGACTGGAAAGCAATCAGCCCCAGCATTTT. This sequence encodes CASRGLESNQPQHF. The full variable domain, completed using reference TRBV28 and TRBJ1-5, is DVKVTQSSRYLVKRTGEKVFLECVQDMDHENMFWYRQDPGLGLRLIYFSYDVKMKEKGDIPEGYSVSREKKERFSLILESASTNQTSMYLCASRGLESNQPQHFGDGTRLSIL.

The chain is built from TRBV4-2 and TRBJ2-7; D is unresolved. Per the germline V gene, CDR1 is LGHNA and CDR2 is YNFKEQ. The V and J ends lost 0 bases and 6 bases respectively, with 18 bases between them. This CDR3 is built from 16 residues. CDR3 coding DNA: TGTGCCAGCAGCCAAGACTTATACCTAGATGCGGCCGAGCAGTACTTC. This codes for CASSQDLYLDAAEQYF.

This sequence joins TRBV6-5 and TRBJ2-5; D is unresolved. CDR3 length: 14 amino acids. Trimming took 0 bases from V and 1 from J, leaving 6 bases between them. Germline lookup yields CDR1 MNHEY and CDR2 SVGAGI. DNA for the CDR3: TGTGCCAGCAGTTACTCCGGGCGCCAAGAGACCCAGTACTTC. Translating gives CASSYSGRQETQYF.

This chain connects TRBV6-5 to TRBJ1-1; possibly TRBD1 for D (5 bases). Germline CDR1 MNHEY, CDR2 SVGAGI. The V gene lost 6 bases and the J gene lost 0 bases, with 11 bases spanning the gap. The CDR3 contains 14 residues. DNA of the CDR3: TGTGCCAGCAGGCGAGGGGTGATGAACACTGAAGCTTTCTTT. As protein: CASRRGVMNTEAFF.

This chain connects TRBV6-1 to TRBJ1-5, with D perhaps TRBD1 (6 bases). Trimming removed 2 bases at V and 9 bases at J, with 14 bases between. The CDR3 sequence is 14 residues long. Germline V gene lookup returns CDR1 MNHNS and CDR2 SASEGT. The CDR3 nucleotides read TGTGCCAGCAGTGAATCAGGGGCTTTTCGGCCCCAGCATTTT. Translating gives CASSESGAFRPQHF.

The rearrangement joins TRBV18 to TRBJ1-4, with 8 nucleotides matching TRBD1. CDR3 length equals 17 residues. With 2 bases clipped from V and 4 bases from J, the junction kept 9 bases outside the gene matches. Germline assignment: CDR1 KGHSH and CDR2 LQKENI. The CDR3 nucleotides read TGTGCCAGCTCACCAATGGGACAGGACAAGCTTAATGAAAAACTGTTTTTT. Translating it yields CASSPMGQDKLNEKLFF.

As for this clone: The junction shows a germline mismatch at one end, possibly a read error. The rearrangement joins TRBV11-2 to TRBJ1-2, with D hard to call. Looked up from germline, CDR1 is SGHAT and CDR2 is FQNNGV. This CDR3 is 15 amino acids long. CDR3 region: CASTLGDPEVYGYTF. The CDR3 DNA follows: TGTGCCAGCACCTTAGGAGACCCGGAGGTTTATGGCTACACCTTC.

The chain employs TRBV7-2 and TRBJ2-3; D is uncertain. Germline CDR1 reads SGHTA; CDR2 reads FQGNSA. V lost 3 bases and J lost 4, with 14 bases in between. The CDR3 has 15 amino acids. CDR3 in amino acids: CASSFGSLGSDTQYF. CDR3 DNA sequence: TGTGCCAGCAGCTTCGGCAGCCTCGGGTCAGATACGCAGTATTTT. Full variable domain (rest looked up from reference TRBV7-2 and TRBJ2-3): GAGVSQSPSNKVTEKGKDVELRCDPISGHTALYWYRQSLGQGLEFLIYFQGNSAPDKSGLPSDRFSAERTGGSVSTLTIQRTQQEDSAVYLCASSFGSLGSDTQYFGPGTRLTVL.

The chain joins TRBV11-3 to TRBJ2-3; TRBD2 matches 9 bases. CDR3 size: 16 residues. V was pared by 5 bases and J by 2 bases, with 8 bases of the junction left unmatched. Germline values: CDR1 SGHNT, CDR2 YENEEA. The CDR3 sequence: CASSPGVAGATDTQYF. The CDR3 region has the DNA TGTGCCAGCAGCCCTGGGGTAGCGGGGGCCACAGATACGCAGTATTTT.

V gene TRBV4-2 combines with J gene TRBJ1-1; 8 bases fit TRBD1. There are 16 residues in the CDR3. Germline trimming cut 4 bases from V and 2 bases from J; bases unmatched to any gene: 9. The germline CDR1 and CDR2 sequences are LGHNA and YNFKEQ. The CDR3 protein is CASSPLLQGVNTEAFF. CDR3 nucleotides: TGTGCCAGCAGCCCGCTATTACAGGGGGTTAACACTGAAGCTTTCTTT.

The chain is built from TRBV10-3 and TRBJ1-2, with a tentative D call TRBD1 (5 bases). CDR3 length: 14 amino acids. Trimming pared 10 bases from V and 6 bases from J, leaving 21 bases between. Germline V gene sequence: CDR1 ENHRY, CDR2 SYGVKD. The CDR3 nucleotides are TGTGCCAGTACCGGGACGGGGGTCCGCAATGGCTACACCTTC. Translated: CASTGTGVRNGYTF.

This clone has a handful of counts. The chain combines TRBV10-3 with TRBJ1-1; D is undetermined. Per germline, CDR1 ENHRY and CDR2 SYGVKD. The germline V and J ends were trimmed by 4 bases and 1 base, with 7 bases remaining between them. This CDR3 is 13 amino acids long. CDR3 sequence: CAISVTGNTEAFF. Here the CDR3 DNA reads TGTGCCATCAGTGTTACCGGGAACACTGAAGCTTTCTTT.

This clone was counted a single time. The chain couples TRBV6-5 to TRBJ1-1; D ambiguous. The V gene lost 8 bases and the J gene lost 4 bases, with 11 bases spanning the gap. There are 12 residues in the CDR3. From germline, CDR1 is MNHEY and CDR2 SVGAGI. The CDR3, as DNA: TGTGCCAGCGGGCTTCTGGGCACTGAAGCTTTCTTT. Its translation is CASGLLGTEAFF.

In its sample, this clone was seen once. V and J are TRBV5-1 and TRBJ1-4; 8 bases agree with TRBD1. The germline CDR1 and CDR2 sequences are SGHRS and YFSETQ. Trimming at V came to 5 bases and at J to 0 bases, leaving 3 bases not matched to a gene. This CDR3 is built from 15 residues. The CDR3 reads CASRTGVATNEKLFF. The CDR3 bases are TGCGCCAGCAGGACAGGGGTAGCAACTAATGAAAAACTGTTTTTT. The full variable domain, its missing parts supplied by reference TRBV5-1 and TRBJ1-4, is KAGVTQTPRYLIKTRGQQVTLSCSPISGHRSVSWYQQTPGQGLQFLFEYFSETQRNKGNFPGRFSGRQFSNSRSEMNVSTLELGDSALYLCASRTGVATNEKLFFGSGTQLSVL.

The gene calls are TRBV4-2 and TRBJ1-2; D gene uncertain. Germline CDR1 LGHNA, CDR2 YNFKEQ. V lost 3 bases to trimming and J lost 3 bases, with 17 bases between them. This CDR3 spans 16 amino acids. This CDR3 is CASSQKDGRVHYGYTF. The DNA for the CDR3 is TGTGCCAGCAGCCAGAAAGACGGGCGCGTTCACTATGGCTACACCTTC.